The T cell receptor (beta chain) under discussion was sequenced for a study of CDR3 diversity in severe acne. A single record per CDR3 protein comes from TCRdb applying MiXCR to the PCR reads. The data hold approximately 90,000 distinct CDR3 sequences, with around 50% observed a single time. This clonotype was seen repeatedly, ten times or more. V was shortened by 5 bases and J by 4 bases, with 14 bases between the two germline ends. There are 15 residues in the CDR3. The germline gives CDR1 SGHTA, CDR2 FQGNSA. The rearrangement joins TRBV7-2 to TRBJ2-2; D perhaps matches TRBD2 (5 bases). The clonotype comes from a male donor with severe acne vulgaris. Sequenced: blood. The CDR3 DNA follows: TGTGCCAGCAGCCCCCGGCGGGCGGGCACCGGGGAGCTGTTTTTT. It translates to CASSPRRAGTGELFF.